This T cell receptor beta chain was identified during a study of cytomegalovirus exposure and HLA in healthy donors. Findings and limits, study-wide: The records held CMV serostatus as the only immune exposure information. Accurate prediction of most subjects' HLA-A and HLA-B alleles from TCR beta sequences was reported.

This CDR3 is 14 amino acids long. Trimming stripped 6 bases from V and 1 base from J, with 15 bases between. Germline lookup yields CDR1 SQVTM and CDR2 ANQGSEA. This clone was observed a handful of times. Antigen: not known. The study ran its PCR with 60 Vbeta and 13 Jbeta primers. The table came from immunoSEQ multiplex PCR; TCRdb's copy has only in-frame clones and leaves some out. The table records about 95,000 clones, around three quarters of them present only once. This sequence was found in a woman aged 45-60 years in good health and CMV-seropositive. V and J are TRBV29-1 and TRBJ1-1, with a tentative D call TRBD1 (5 bases). The sample comprised PBMCs. The CDR3 protein is CSVMGLSPNTEAFF. The CDR3 region has the DNA TGCAGCGTGATGGGACTTTCCCCGAACACTGAAGCTTTCTTT. Full variable domain (missing parts from reference TRBV29-1 and TRBJ1-1): SAVISQKPSRDICQRGTSLTIQCQVDSQVTMMFWYRQQPGQSLTLIATANQGSEATYESGFVIDKFPISRPNLTFSTLTVSNMSPEDSSIYLCSVMGLSPNTEAFFGQGTRLTVV.